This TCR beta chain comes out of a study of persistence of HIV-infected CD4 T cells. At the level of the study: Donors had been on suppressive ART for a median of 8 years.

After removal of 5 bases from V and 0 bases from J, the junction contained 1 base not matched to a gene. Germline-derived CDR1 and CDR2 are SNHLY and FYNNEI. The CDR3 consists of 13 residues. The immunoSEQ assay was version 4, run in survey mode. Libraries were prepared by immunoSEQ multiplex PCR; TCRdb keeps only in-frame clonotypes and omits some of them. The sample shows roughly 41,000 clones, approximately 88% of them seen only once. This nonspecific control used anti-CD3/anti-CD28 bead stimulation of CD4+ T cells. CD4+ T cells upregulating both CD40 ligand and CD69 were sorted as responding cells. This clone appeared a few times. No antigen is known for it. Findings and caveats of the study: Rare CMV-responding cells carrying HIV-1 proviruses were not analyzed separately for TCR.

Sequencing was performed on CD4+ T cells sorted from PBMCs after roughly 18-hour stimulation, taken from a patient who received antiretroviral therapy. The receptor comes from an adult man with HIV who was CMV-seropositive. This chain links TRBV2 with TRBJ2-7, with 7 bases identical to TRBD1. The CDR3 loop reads CASSRDSSYEQYF. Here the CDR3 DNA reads TGTGCCAGCAGTCGGGACAGCTCCTACGAGCAGTACTTC.